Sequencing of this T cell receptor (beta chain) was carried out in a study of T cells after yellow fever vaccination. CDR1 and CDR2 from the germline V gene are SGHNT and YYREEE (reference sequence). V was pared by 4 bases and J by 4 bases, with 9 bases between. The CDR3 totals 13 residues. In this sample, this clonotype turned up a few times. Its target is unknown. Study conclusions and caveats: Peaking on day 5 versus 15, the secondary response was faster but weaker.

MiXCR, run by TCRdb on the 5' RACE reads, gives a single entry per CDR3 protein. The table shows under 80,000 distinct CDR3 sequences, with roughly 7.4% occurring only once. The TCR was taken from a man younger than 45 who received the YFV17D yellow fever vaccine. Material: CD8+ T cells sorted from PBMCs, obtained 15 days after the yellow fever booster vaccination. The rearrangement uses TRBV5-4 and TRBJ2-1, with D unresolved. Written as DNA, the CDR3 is TGTGCCAGCAGCCTACCGGAGTACAATGAGCAGTTCTTC. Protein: CASSLPEYNEQFF.